The clone carrying this T cell receptor (beta chain) has ten or more counts. CDR3 size: 12 residues. Trimming cost V 1 base and J 5 bases, with 4 bases left between them. CDR1 is SGHDT, CDR2 YYEEEE, per germline. The source of the sample is a study of early T cells in non-severe SARS-CoV-2 infection. One entry per CDR3 protein, called by TCRdb with MiXCR from the 5' RACE reads. The sample contains tens of thousands of distinct CDR3 sequences, approximately 8% of which appear only once. The sequenced sample was whole blood. This receptor was obtained from an adult who was a healthcare worker with PCR-confirmed SARS-CoV-2 infection or an uninfected control (not recorded which). The rearrangement joins TRBV5-6 to TRBJ2-1; no firm D call. The DNA for the CDR3 is TGTGCCAGCAGCTTGACGGACAATGAGCAGTTCTTC. It encodes CASSLTDNEQFF.